This T cell receptor (beta chain) appears in the sequencing data of a study of regulatory T cells in long-lasting Graves disease. Study-wide findings and caveats: TRBV28, TRBJ1-2 and TRBJ2-5 were favored in persistent disease.

The CDR3 runs 14 residues. The V and J ends lost 9 bases and 3 bases respectively, with 17 bases between them. In germline, CDR1 is KGHDR, CDR2 SFDVKD. Through Arm-PCR of CDR3 regions and iRepertoire HTBI primers, TCR beta libraries were built. TCRdb independently ran MiXCR on the multiplex PCR reads; one entry per CDR3 protein. The sample yields roughly 610,000 distinct CDR3 sequences, approximately 15% seen once. Time point given: newly diagnosed GD, antithyroid drugs for less than 3 months. The TCR library was made from RNA extracted from PBMCs. Turning to this clonotype: The antigen remains unidentified.

This sample also belongs to another study, concerning T cells in Graves' hyperthyroidism and ophthalmopathy. This second study says: Uncontrolled infections, other autoimmune diseases, pregnancy or lactation led to exclusion of patients. In the first-round RT-PCR of the TCR CDR3, the HTBI primer set was used.

This rearrangement joins TRBV24-1 to TRBJ2-7, with D possibly called TRBD1 or TRBD2 (6 bases each). The receptor comes from a woman aged 25 to 45 with Graves disease. The material was peripheral blood mononuclear cells (PBMCs), obtained at new diagnosis, from a patient treated with antithyroid drugs. CDR3 sequence reads: CATAGTPNFYEQYF. The CDR3, as DNA: TGTGCCACCGCGGGGACACCGAACTTCTACGAGCAGTACTTC.